These 4 T cell receptor beta chains share one sample of origin, sequenced in a study of response to subunit inactivated influenza vaccine. TCRdb redid the calling of the RT-PCR reads with MiXCR, one entry per CDR3 protein. The repertoire holds hundreds of thousands of distinct CDR3 sequences, with over 11% as singletons. Sequencing was performed on PBMCs from blood, taken 14 to 15 days before vaccination. These receptors originate from a man aged 50 to 59 who received an inactivated influenza vaccine.

The chain is built from TRBV28 and TRBJ2-7; D is unclear. The germline V gene encodes CDR1 MDHEN and CDR2 SYDVKM. CDR3 length equals 17 residues. Between the trimmed V and J ends, which lost 0 bases and 3 bases, there was a span of 18 bases. CDR3 in DNA: TGTGCCAGCAGTTTATGGGTGGTGGGTACGGAAGGCTACGAGCAGTACTTC. This codes for CASSLWVVGTEGYEQYF.

The sample holds many counts of this clonotype. The chain carries TRBV11-1 and TRBJ2-2; 9 bases match TRBD1. The V segment lost 1 base and the J segment 7 bases; nucleotides outside the gene matches: 10. CDR1 SGHAT and CDR2 FQDESV come from the germline V gene (reference sequence). The CDR3 has 17 residues. CDR3 bases: TGTGCCAGCAGCTTAGAGGGACAGGGAAGAGGTGGCGGGGAGCTGTTTTTT. This translates into CASSLEGQGRGGGELFF.

The chain links TRBV5-1 to TRBJ2-3; 13 bases align to TRBD2. V lost 4 bases to trimming and J lost 5 bases; unmatched junction nucleotides: 10. In germline, CDR1 is SGHRS, CDR2 YFSETQ. The CDR3 loop spans 17 amino acids. Written as DNA, the CDR3 is TGCGCCAGCAGCCTAACTAGCGGGAGGGCCGTAGGAGATACGCAGTATTTT. Encoded protein: CASSLTSGRAVGDTQYF.

V and J are TRBV28 and TRBJ2-7; unclear D gene. Trimming pared 4 bases from V and 8 bases from J, leaving 12 bases between. The CDR3 contains 12 residues. CDR1 and CDR2 (germline): MDHEN, SYDVKM. This CDR3 reads CASSSKLGKQYF. The CDR3 DNA follows: TGTGCCAGCAGTTCTAAACTGGGGAAGCAGTACTTC.